This entry describes one TCR beta chain. The germline CDR1 and CDR2 sequences are MRHNA and SNTAGT. The V gene lost 3 bases and the J gene lost 2 bases, with 5 bases spanning the gap. CDR3 size: 13 residues. Method: immunoSEQ multiplex PCR; TCRdb's copy keeps in-frame clones and lacks some. The sample includes 130,000 or so clones, under 90% of them seen just once. This entry comes from a study of blood T cell repertoires in COVID-19. Study in general: Sample material is recorded as cDNA or gDNA derived from T cells, B-cell-depleted T cells, or PBMCs.

The source of this sequence is a woman aged 60 to 75 with acute or convalescent COVID-19. Sequencing was done on a sample of peripheral blood. The J gene is TRBJ1-5, the V gene TRBV6-4; the D gene is possibly TRBD1 (5 bases). The CDR3 DNA reads TGTGCCAGCAGTGAAGGGGGCAATCAGCCCCAGCATTTT. Protein: CASSEGGNQPQHF.